A selection of T cell receptor beta chains follows, all from one sample in a study of post-analysis software for immune sequencing data. TCRdb fed the PCR reads into MiXCR, producing one record per CDR3 protein. Among about 460,000 distinct CDR3 sequences, under 55% were seen once, and the ten largest hold 9.5% to 13%. The sequenced sample was blood. These TCRs come from a girl between 10 and 17 years old with multiple sclerosis. CDR3s include the opening cysteine and the closing phenylalanine or tryptophan. The D gene is left open where the match is weak. Clone size is given for some rows only: seen once, a few or many times, or a class if the clone is expanded.

cdr3_aa: CSVVRDPQETQYF
cdr3_length: 13
j_call: TRBJ2-5
v_call: TRBV29-1
d_call: NA
clone_size: NA

cdr3_aa: CSARETANTEAFF
cdr3_length: 13
j_call: TRBJ1-1
v_call: TRBV20-1
d_call: NA
clone_size: NA

cdr3_aa: CASSRQGRRTQYF
cdr3_length: 13
j_call: NA
v_call: TRBV28
d_call: TRBD1
clone_size: NA

cdr3_aa: CASRLGLADYNEQFF
cdr3_length: 15
j_call: TRBJ2-1
v_call: TRBV4-1
d_call: TRBD2
clone_size: NA

cdr3_aa: CASSQDLSPFGFGNEQFF
cdr3_length: 18
j_call: TRBJ2-1
v_call: TRBV4-3
d_call: NA
clone_size: few

cdr3_aa: CASSLGRFYGYTF
cdr3_length: 13
j_call: TRBJ1-2
v_call: TRBV7-2
d_call: NA
clone_size: NA

cdr3_aa: CASSQGTSGIIEQFF
cdr3_length: 15
j_call: TRBJ2-1
v_call: TRBV3-1
d_call: TRBD2
clone_size: few

cdr3_aa: CSVDTTGQETQYF
cdr3_length: 13
j_call: NA
v_call: TRBV29-1
d_call: NA
clone_size: few

cdr3_aa: CASSSRDLSYEQYF
cdr3_length: 14
j_call: NA
v_call: TRBV12-3/TRBV12-4
d_call: NA
clone_size: NA

cdr3_aa: CATSREGLAGTDTQYF
cdr3_length: 16
j_call: TRBJ2-3
v_call: TRBV15
d_call: TRBD2
clone_size: NA

cdr3_aa: CASSPSGDSTYEQYF
cdr3_length: 15
j_call: TRBJ2-7
v_call: TRBV28
d_call: NA
clone_size: few

cdr3_aa: CACRVVEAGTYEQYF
cdr3_length: 15
j_call: NA
v_call: TRBV6-5
d_call: TRBD2
clone_size: NA

cdr3_aa: CATSDPGDTQYF
cdr3_length: 12
j_call: TRBJ2-3
v_call: TRBV24-1
d_call: NA
clone_size: few

cdr3_aa: CASSSPTSLLYEQYF
cdr3_length: 15
j_call: NA
v_call: TRBV6-5
d_call: NA
clone_size: few

cdr3_aa: CASSEGSQYEQYF
cdr3_length: 13
j_call: TRBJ2-7
v_call: TRBV28
d_call: NA
clone_size: NA

cdr3_aa: CSVPRGGGLGETQYF
cdr3_length: 15
j_call: TRBJ2-5
v_call: TRBV29-1
d_call: NA
clone_size: few

cdr3_aa: CASSLVGVSYNEQFF
cdr3_length: 15
j_call: TRBJ2-1
v_call: TRBV12-3/TRBV12-4
d_call: NA
clone_size: NA

cdr3_aa: CASQTWIAGDPLFYEQYF
cdr3_length: 18
j_call: TRBJ2-7
v_call: TRBV21-1
d_call: NA
clone_size: few

cdr3_aa: CASSVDPEKLFF
cdr3_length: 12
j_call: TRBJ1-4
v_call: TRBV9
d_call: NA
clone_size: few

cdr3_aa: CATSVGTFSTDTQYF
cdr3_length: 15
j_call: TRBJ2-3
v_call: TRBV24-1
d_call: NA
clone_size: few

cdr3_aa: CASSFRSGGDYNSPLHF
cdr3_length: 17
j_call: TRBJ1-6
v_call: TRBV5-1
d_call: TRBD1
clone_size: few

cdr3_aa: CSARDRAGGIDTQYF
cdr3_length: 15
j_call: TRBJ2-3
v_call: TRBV20-1
d_call: TRBD2
clone_size: few

cdr3_aa: CASSLDGVYEQYF
cdr3_length: 13
j_call: TRBJ2-7
v_call: TRBV5-1
d_call: NA
clone_size: NA

cdr3_aa: CATRGAGTQGPQHF
cdr3_length: 14
j_call: TRBJ1-5
v_call: TRBV6-5
d_call: NA
clone_size: NA

cdr3_aa: CASSLTPGTGEGETQYF
cdr3_length: 17
j_call: TRBJ2-5
v_call: TRBV7-8
d_call: TRBD1
clone_size: NA

cdr3_aa: CSSSPPQGQASYGYTF
cdr3_length: 16
j_call: TRBJ1-2
v_call: TRBV18
d_call: NA
clone_size: NA

cdr3_aa: CASSSSFINLDKETQYF
cdr3_length: 17
j_call: TRBJ2-5
v_call: TRBV7-2
d_call: NA
clone_size: few

cdr3_aa: CASSDWDGQPQHF
cdr3_length: 13
j_call: TRBJ1-5
v_call: TRBV6-4
d_call: NA
clone_size: few

cdr3_aa: CATCRDKLAGSGANVLTF
cdr3_length: 18
j_call: TRBJ2-6
v_call: TRBV15
d_call: NA
clone_size: NA

cdr3_aa: CASLDRRCYGYTF
cdr3_length: 13
j_call: TRBJ1-2
v_call: TRBV6-6
d_call: TRBD1
clone_size: once

cdr3_aa: CASSSTGQQETQYF
cdr3_length: 14
j_call: TRBJ2-5
v_call: TRBV6-2/TRBV6-3
d_call: NA
clone_size: few

cdr3_aa: CASSFGGPVPNEQFF
cdr3_length: 15
j_call: TRBJ2-1
v_call: TRBV27
d_call: NA
clone_size: NA

cdr3_aa: CASSARHATNEKLFF
cdr3_length: 15
j_call: TRBJ1-4
v_call: TRBV9
d_call: NA
clone_size: NA

cdr3_aa: CASSVDHNYGYTF
cdr3_length: 13
j_call: TRBJ1-2
v_call: TRBV9
d_call: NA
clone_size: NA

cdr3_aa: CATLGTEYNEQFF
cdr3_length: 13
j_call: TRBJ2-1
v_call: TRBV24-1
d_call: NA
clone_size: few

cdr3_aa: CSAREPLAGTNTGELFF
cdr3_length: 17
j_call: TRBJ2-2
v_call: TRBV20-1
d_call: TRBD2
clone_size: NA

cdr3_aa: CSVVASRGRNEQFF
cdr3_length: 14
j_call: TRBJ2-1
v_call: TRBV29-1
d_call: NA
clone_size: NA

cdr3_aa: CSGRRADRYEQYF
cdr3_length: 13
j_call: TRBJ2-7
v_call: TRBV20-1
d_call: NA
clone_size: NA

cdr3_aa: CASRPPGHSTQYF
cdr3_length: 13
j_call: TRBJ2-3
v_call: TRBV21-1
d_call: NA
clone_size: NA

cdr3_aa: CASSLGLANAPYNEQFF
cdr3_length: 17
j_call: TRBJ2-1
v_call: TRBV28
d_call: TRBD2
clone_size: NA

cdr3_aa: CSARDVRGAREAFF
cdr3_length: 14
j_call: TRBJ1-1
v_call: TRBV20-1
d_call: NA
clone_size: NA

cdr3_aa: CASSFRGSPNTEAFF
cdr3_length: 15
j_call: TRBJ1-1
v_call: TRBV28
d_call: NA
clone_size: NA

cdr3_aa: CATVTQPGEAREQYF
cdr3_length: 15
j_call: TRBJ2-7
v_call: TRBV6-1
d_call: NA
clone_size: once

cdr3_aa: CSVPRDREGYGYTF
cdr3_length: 14
j_call: TRBJ1-2
v_call: TRBV29-1
d_call: TRBD1
clone_size: NA

cdr3_aa: CASSLGAGDRTDTQYF
cdr3_length: 16
j_call: TRBJ2-3
v_call: TRBV5-1
d_call: TRBD2
clone_size: NA

cdr3_aa: CSARDRDRVMNTEAFF
cdr3_length: 16
j_call: TRBJ1-1
v_call: TRBV20-1
d_call: TRBD1
clone_size: few

cdr3_aa: CSVEDRGMAFF
cdr3_length: 11
j_call: TRBJ1-1
v_call: TRBV29-1
d_call: NA
clone_size: few

cdr3_aa: CASSLGALVAGELFF
cdr3_length: 15
j_call: TRBJ2-2
v_call: TRBV7-9
d_call: NA
clone_size: NA